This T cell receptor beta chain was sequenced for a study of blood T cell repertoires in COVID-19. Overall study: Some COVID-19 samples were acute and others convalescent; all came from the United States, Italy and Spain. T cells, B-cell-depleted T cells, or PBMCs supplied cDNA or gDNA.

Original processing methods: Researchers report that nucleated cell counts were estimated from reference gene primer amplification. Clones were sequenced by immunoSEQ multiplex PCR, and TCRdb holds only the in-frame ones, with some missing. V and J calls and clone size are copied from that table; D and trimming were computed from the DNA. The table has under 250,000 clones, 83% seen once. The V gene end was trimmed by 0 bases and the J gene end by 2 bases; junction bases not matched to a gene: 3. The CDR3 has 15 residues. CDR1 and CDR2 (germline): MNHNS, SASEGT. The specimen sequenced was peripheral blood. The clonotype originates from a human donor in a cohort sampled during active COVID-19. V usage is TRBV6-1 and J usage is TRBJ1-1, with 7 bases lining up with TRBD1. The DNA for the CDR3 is TGTGCCAGCAGTGAAGCAGGGGGCGCAAACACTGAAGCTTTCTTT. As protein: CASSEAGGANTEAFF.